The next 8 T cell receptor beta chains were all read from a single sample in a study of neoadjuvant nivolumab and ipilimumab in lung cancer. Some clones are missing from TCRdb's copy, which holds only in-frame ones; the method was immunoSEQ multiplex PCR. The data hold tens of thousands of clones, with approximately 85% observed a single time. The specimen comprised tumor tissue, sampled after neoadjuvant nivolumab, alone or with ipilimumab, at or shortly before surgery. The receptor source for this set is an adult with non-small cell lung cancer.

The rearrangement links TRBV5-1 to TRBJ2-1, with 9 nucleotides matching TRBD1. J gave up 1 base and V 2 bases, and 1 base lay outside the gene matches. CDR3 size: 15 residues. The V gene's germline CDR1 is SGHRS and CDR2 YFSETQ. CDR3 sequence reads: CASSFGTGSYNEQFF. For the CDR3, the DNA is TGCGCCAGCAGCTTCGGGACAGGGTCCTACAATGAGCAGTTCTTC.

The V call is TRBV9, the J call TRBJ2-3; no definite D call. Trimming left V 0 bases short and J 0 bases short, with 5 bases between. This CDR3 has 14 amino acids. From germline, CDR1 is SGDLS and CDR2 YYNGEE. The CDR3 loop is CASSVDGSTDTQYF. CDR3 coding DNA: TGTGCCAGCAGCGTAGATGGGAGCACAGATACGCAGTATTTT.

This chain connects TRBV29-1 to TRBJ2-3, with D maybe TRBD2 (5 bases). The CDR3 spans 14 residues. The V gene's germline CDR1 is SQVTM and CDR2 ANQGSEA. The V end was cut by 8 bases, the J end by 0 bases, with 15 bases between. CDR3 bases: TGCAGCTTAGTACGGGATGCGAGCACAGATACGCAGTATTTT. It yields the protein CSLVRDASTDTQYF.

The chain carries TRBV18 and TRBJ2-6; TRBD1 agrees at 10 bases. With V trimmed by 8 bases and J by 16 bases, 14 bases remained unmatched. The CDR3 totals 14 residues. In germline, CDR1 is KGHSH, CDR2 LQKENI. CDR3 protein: CASTPGQGKTGLTF. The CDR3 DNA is TGTGCCAGCACTCCGGGACAGGGGAAAACCGGGCTGACTTTC.

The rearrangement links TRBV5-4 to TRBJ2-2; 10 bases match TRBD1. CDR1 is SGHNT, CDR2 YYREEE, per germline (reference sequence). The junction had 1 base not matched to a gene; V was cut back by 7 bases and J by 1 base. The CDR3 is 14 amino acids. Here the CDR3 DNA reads TGTGCCAGCCGGGACAGGGGGAACACCGGGGAGCTGTTTTTT. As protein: CASRDRGNTGELFF. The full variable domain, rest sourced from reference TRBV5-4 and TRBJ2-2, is ETGVTQSPTHLIKTRGQQVTLRCSSQSGHNTVSWYQQALGQGPQFIFQYYREEENGRGNFPPRFSGLQFPNYSSELNVNALELDDSALYLCASRDRGNTGELFFGEGSRLTVL.

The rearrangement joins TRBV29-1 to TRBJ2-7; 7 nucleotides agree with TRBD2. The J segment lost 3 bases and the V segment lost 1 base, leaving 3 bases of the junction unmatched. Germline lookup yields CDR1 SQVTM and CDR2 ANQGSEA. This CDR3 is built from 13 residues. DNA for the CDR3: TGCAGCGTTGAAGCCGGGACTAACTACGAGCAGTACTTC. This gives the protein CSVEAGTNYEQYF.

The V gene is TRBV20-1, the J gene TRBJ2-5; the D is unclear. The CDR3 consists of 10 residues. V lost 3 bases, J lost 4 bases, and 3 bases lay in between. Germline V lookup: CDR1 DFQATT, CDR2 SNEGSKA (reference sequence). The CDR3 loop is CSASLETQYF. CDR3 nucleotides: TGCAGTGCTAGTCTAGAGACCCAGTACTTC.

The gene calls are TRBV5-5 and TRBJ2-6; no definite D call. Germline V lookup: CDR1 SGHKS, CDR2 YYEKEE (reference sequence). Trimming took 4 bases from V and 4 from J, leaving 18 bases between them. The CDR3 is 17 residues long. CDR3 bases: TGTGCCAGCAGCGCAGACCGGGTCTTGTCGGGGGCCAACGTCCTGACTTTC. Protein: CASSADRVLSGANVLTF. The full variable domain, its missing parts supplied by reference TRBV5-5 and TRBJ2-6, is DAGVTQSPTHLIKTRGQQVTLRCSPISGHKSVSWYQQVLGQGPQFIFQYYEKEERGRGNFPDRFSARQFPNYSSELNVNALLLGDSALYLCASSADRVLSGANVLTFGAGSRLTVL.